The rows below give T cell receptor beta chains drawn from one sample of a study of blood T cell repertoires in COVID-19. Method: immunoSEQ multiplex PCR; TCRdb's copy keeps in-frame clones and lacks some. The sample includes more than 85,000 clones, roughly 92% of them seen just once. Sequenced sample: peripheral blood. The receptor source for this set is a woman in her 50s with COVID-19, enrolled during active disease. CDR3s include the opening cysteine and the closing phenylalanine or tryptophan. Fields, in order: V gene, J gene, CDR3 protein.

TRBV4-2	TRBJ2-2	CASSLGQGDTGELFF
TRBV10-3	TRBJ1-1	CAISESREGTEAFF
TRBV24-1	TRBJ2-1	CATRDSNPSSYNEQFF
TRBV14	TRBJ1-2	CASSTGQGIHGYTF
TRBV19	TRBJ2-4	CASSIVIGVAKNIQYF
TRBV28	TRBJ1-6	CASSMTGSSYNSPLHF
TRBV21-1	TRBJ2-5	CASNNVRRRKYQETQYF
TRBV6-5	TRBJ2-6	CASGPSFSGANVLTF
TRBV7-8	TRBJ1-6	CASSLGVDNSPLHF
TRBV9	TRBJ2-1	CASSVVLRVLRTGAYNEQFF
TRBV7-9	TRBJ1-3	CASSPSGQFSGNTIYF
TRBV10-1	TRBJ2-1	CASSESRGPGNEQFF
TRBV13	TRBJ1-5	CASSLRQAGNQPQHF
TRBV12-5	TRBJ1-5	CASGSFLGTGGYSIFVQPQHF
TRBV7-2	TRBJ2-7	CASEDSNIYEQYF
TRBV6-5	TRBJ2-7	CASPLVSYEQYF
TRBV18	TRBJ2-2	CASSSDRGITGELFF
TRBV5-1	TRBJ2-1	CASSLMTSGGANEQFF
TRBV12-3/TRBV12-4	TRBJ1-5	CASGDLNQPQHF
TRBV19	TRBJ1-5	CASSPRGGSNQPQHF
TRBV9	TRBJ1-3	CASSAQGAAAGNTIYF
TRBV3-1/TRBV3-2	TRBJ2-5	CASSHRLAGIRETQYF
TRBV19	TRBJ1-5	CASSTGTGVPNQPQHF
TRBV5-5	TRBJ1-4	CASSLGAREKLFF
TRBV7-8	TRBJ1-6	CASSPRQGGSPLHF
TRBV15	TRBJ1-1	CATSRDGRVGTEAFF
TRBV7-2	TRBJ2-5	CASSSPGQGETQYF
TRBV7-2	TRBJ1-2	CASIPAGGNGYGYTF
TRBV30	TRBJ2-7	CAWSSGWAREQYF
TRBV27	TRBJ2-2	CASSLSPPPTVGELFF
TRBV5-4	TRBJ2-1	CASTPAGKGQYEQFF
TRBV7-9	TRBJ1-1	CASSLMGHAGMNTEAFF
TRBV19	TRBJ1-5	CASSPDGTGNQPQHF
TRBV3-1/TRBV3-2	TRBJ2-7	CASSPGQGYEQYF
TRBV10-3	TRBJ1-2	CAITPIQGNYGYTF
TRBV5-4	TRBJ2-2	CASTRGAGPNTGELFF
TRBV13	TRBJ2-3	CASSLVTGLAGAFSRDTQYF
TRBV7-2	TRBJ2-2	CASSLSVAGELFF
TRBV5-1	TRBJ2-7	CASSLAQGVAYEQYF
TRBV6-5	TRBJ1-1	CASSPRGEAFF
TRBV7-6	TRBJ2-2	CASSYRESPGGELFF
TRBV3-1/TRBV3-2	TRBJ1-6	CASSHSTYRSPLHF
TRBV7-9	TRBJ1-2	CASSTQGTSYGYTF
TRBV3-1/TRBV3-2	TRBJ1-1	CASSQVGQNTEAFF
TRBV3-1/TRBV3-2	TRBJ2-6	CASSHSGLSGANVLTF
TRBV10-3	TRBJ2-3	CAISESGQGSPDTQYF
TRBV3-1/TRBV3-2	TRBJ2-1	CASSLISGDNEQFF
TRBV15	TRBJ1-6	CATSRERDPINSPLHF
TRBV9	TRBJ1-2	CASSVGEGFYGYTF
TRBV28	TRBJ1-2	CASYHGFMGYTF
TRBV27	TRBJ2-3	CASRGSTDTQYF
TRBV11-3	TRBJ2-1	CASSLEGGYEQFF
TRBV21-1	TRBJ2-1	CASSKSPRGLRGNEQFF
TRBV19	TRBJ1-3	CASSTGTGVGNTIYF
TRBV19	TRBJ1-1	CASRDLNTEAFF
TRBV14	TRBJ2-1	CASSPAGGRSYNEQFF
TRBV19	TRBJ1-1	CASRMQQGAGNTEAFF
TRBV5-8	TRBJ2-3	CASSSWGQVIGTDTQYF
TRBV19	TRBJ1-5	CASSIYRGGPQHF
TRBV6-4	TRBJ1-2	CASSEYGYGYTF